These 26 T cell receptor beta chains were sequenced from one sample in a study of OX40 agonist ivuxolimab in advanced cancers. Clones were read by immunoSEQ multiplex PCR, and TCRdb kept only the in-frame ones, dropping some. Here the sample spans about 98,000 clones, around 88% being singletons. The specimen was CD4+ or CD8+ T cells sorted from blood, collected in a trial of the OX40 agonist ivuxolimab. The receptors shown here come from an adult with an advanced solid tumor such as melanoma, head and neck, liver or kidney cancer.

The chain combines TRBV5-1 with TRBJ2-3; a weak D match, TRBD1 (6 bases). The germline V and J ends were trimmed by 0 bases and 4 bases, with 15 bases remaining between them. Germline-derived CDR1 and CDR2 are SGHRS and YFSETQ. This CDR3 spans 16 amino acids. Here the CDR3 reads CASSLGIEQGSDTQYF. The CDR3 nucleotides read TGCGCCAGCAGCTTGGGAATAGAACAGGGATCAGATACGCAGTATTTT.

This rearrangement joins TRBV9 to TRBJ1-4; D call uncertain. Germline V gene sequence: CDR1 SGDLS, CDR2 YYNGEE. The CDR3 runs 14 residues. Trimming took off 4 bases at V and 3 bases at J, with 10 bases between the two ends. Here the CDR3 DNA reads TGTGCCAGCAGCCCCGGGCCTTCTAATGAAAAACTGTTTTTT. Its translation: CASSPGPSNEKLFF.

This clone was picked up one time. CDR3 sequence reads: CASSLGKEYTGELFF. The CDR3, as DNA: TGTGCCAGCAGCCTGGGAAAGGAGTACACCGGGGAGCTGTTTTTT. The chain links TRBV9 to TRBJ2-2; D uncertain. The germline V gene encodes CDR1 SGDLS and CDR2 YYNGEE. V was pared by 4 bases and J by 3 bases, with 13 bases between. CDR3 length: 15 amino acids.

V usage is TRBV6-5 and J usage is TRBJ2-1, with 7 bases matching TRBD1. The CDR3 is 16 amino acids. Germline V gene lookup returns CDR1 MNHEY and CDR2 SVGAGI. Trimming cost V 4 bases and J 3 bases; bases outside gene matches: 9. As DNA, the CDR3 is TGTGCCAGCAGTTTACCAAGACAGGGATTCTACAATGAGCAGTTCTTC. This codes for CASSLPRQGFYNEQFF.

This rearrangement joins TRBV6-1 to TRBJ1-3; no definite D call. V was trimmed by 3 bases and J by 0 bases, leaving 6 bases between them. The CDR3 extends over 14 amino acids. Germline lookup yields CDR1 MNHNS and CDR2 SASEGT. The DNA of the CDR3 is TGTGCCAGCAGTGACAGGTTCTCTGGAAACACCATATATTTT. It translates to CASSDRFSGNTIYF.

The CDR3 loop reads CAISSTMVDTEAFF. CDR3 DNA: TGTGCCATCAGTAGTACCATGGTAGACACTGAAGCTTTCTTT. The J gene is TRBJ1-1, the V gene TRBV10-3; D is undetermined. The CDR3 has 14 amino acids. CDR1 and CDR2 (germline): ENHRY, SYGVKD. Trimming removed 5 bases from V and 3 bases from J, with 13 bases in between.

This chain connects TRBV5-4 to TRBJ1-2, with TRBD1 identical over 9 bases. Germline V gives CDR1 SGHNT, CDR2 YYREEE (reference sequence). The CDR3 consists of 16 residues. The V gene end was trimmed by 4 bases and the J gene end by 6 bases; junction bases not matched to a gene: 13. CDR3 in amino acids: CASSPNLGDRENGYTF. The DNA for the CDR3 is TGTGCCAGCAGCCCAAACCTGGGGGACAGGGAAAATGGCTACACCTTC.

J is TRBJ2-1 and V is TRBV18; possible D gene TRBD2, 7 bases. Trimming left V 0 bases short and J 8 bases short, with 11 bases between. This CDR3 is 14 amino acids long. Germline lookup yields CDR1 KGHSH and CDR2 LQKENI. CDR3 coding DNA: TGTGCCAGCTCACCACCGGGGGGGCAGGATGAGCAGTTCTTC. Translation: CASSPPGGQDEQFF.

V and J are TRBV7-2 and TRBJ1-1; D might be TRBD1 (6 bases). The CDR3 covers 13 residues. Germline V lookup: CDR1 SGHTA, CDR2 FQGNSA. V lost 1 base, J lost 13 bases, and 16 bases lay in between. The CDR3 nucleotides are TGTGCCAGCAGCTTAGTGGGGGCGCGTCTCGTTTTCTTT. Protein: CASSLVGARLVFF.

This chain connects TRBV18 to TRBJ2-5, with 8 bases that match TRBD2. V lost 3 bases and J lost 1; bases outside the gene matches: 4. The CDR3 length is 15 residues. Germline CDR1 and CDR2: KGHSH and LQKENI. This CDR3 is CASSPGSGGQETQYF. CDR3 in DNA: TGTGCCAGCTCACCGGGAAGCGGGGGCCAAGAGACCCAGTACTTC.

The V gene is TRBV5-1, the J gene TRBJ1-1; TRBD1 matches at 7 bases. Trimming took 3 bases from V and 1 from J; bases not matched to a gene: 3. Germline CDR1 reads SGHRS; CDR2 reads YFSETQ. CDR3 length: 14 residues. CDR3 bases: TGCGCCAGCAGCTGGCAGGGGGGGAACACTGAAGCTTTCTTT. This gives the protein CASSWQGGNTEAFF.

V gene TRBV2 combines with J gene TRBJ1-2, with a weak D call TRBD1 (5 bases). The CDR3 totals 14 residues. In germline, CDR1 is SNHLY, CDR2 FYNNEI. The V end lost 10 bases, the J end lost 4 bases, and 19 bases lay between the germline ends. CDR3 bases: TGTGCCACCAGGGCCGGGTTTGGGATCTATGGCTACACCTTC. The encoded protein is CATRAGFGIYGYTF. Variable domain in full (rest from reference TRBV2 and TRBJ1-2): EPEVTQTPSHQVTQMGQEVILRCVPISNHLYFYWYRQILGQKVEFLVSFYNNEISEKSEIFDDQFSVERPDGSNFTLKIRSTKLEDSAMYFCATRAGFGIYGYTFGSGTRLTVV.

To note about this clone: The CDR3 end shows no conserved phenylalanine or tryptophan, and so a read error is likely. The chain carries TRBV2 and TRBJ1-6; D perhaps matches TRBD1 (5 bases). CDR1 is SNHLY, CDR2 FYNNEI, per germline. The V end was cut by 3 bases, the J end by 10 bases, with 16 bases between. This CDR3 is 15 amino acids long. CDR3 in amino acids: CASSDPGKKGSPLHL. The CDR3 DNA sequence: TGTGCCAGCAGTGATCCAGGGAAGAAAGGATCACCCCTCCACCTT.

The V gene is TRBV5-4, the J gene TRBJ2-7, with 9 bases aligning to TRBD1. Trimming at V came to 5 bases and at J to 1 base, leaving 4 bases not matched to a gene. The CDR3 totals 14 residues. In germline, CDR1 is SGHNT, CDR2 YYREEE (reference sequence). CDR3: CASSGQGSSYEQYF. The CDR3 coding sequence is TGTGCCAGCAGTGGACAGGGGTCATCCTACGAGCAGTACTTC.

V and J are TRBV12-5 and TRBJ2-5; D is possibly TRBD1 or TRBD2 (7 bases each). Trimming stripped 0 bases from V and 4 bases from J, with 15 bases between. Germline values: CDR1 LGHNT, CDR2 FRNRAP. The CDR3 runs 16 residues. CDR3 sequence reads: CASGLVRGGDVETQYF. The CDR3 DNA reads TGTGCTAGTGGTTTGGTCAGGGGGGGTGATGTAGAGACCCAGTACTTC.

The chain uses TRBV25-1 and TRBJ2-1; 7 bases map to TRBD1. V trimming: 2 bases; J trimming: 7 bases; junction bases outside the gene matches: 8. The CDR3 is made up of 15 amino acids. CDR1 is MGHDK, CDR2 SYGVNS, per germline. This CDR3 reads CASSEGQVGTNEQFF. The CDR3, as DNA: TGTGCCAGCAGTGAAGGACAGGTGGGGACGAATGAGCAGTTCTTC.

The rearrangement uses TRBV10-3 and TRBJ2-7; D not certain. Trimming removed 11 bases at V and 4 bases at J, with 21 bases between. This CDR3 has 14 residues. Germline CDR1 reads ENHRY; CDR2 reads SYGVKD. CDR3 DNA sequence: TGTGCCTCCAGTAGTGGCATCCTGCGATACGAGCAGTACTTC. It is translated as CASSSGILRYEQYF.

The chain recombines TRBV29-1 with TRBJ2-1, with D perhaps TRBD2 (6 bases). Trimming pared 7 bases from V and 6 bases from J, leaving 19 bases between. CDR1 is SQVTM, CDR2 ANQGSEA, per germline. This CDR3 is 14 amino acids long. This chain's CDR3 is CSAPRGEWGNEQFF. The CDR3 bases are TGCAGCGCCCCCCGCGGGGAATGGGGCAATGAGCAGTTCTTC.

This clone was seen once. The CDR3 nucleotides read TGCGCCAGCAGTGAAGGACGGAACACTGAAGCTTTCTTT. The encoded protein is CASSEGRNTEAFF. The chain links TRBV10-1 to TRBJ1-1, with D unclear. The CDR3 is 13 amino acids. Per the germline V gene, CDR1 is WNHNN and CDR2 is SYGVQD (reference sequence). Deletions cut 3 bases from V and 1 base from J, with 6 bases between.

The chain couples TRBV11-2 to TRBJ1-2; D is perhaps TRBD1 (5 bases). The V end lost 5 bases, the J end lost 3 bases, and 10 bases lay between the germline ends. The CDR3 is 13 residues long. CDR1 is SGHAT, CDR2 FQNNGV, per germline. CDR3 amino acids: CASSQQAHYGYTF. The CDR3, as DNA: TGTGCCAGCAGCCAACAGGCGCACTATGGCTACACCTTC. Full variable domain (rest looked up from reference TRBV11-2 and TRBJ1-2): EAGVAQSPRYKIIEKRQSVAFWCNPISGHATLYWYQQILGQGPKLLIQFQNNGVVDDSQLPKDRFSAERLKGVDSTLKIQPAKLEDSAVYLCASSQQAHYGYTFGSGTRLTVV.

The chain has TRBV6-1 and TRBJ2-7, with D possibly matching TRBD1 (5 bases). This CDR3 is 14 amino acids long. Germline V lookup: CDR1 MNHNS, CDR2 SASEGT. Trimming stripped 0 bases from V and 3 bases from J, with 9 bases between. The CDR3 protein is CASSEAPGNYEQYF. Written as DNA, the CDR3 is TGTGCCAGCAGTGAAGCGCCAGGGAACTACGAGCAGTACTTC.

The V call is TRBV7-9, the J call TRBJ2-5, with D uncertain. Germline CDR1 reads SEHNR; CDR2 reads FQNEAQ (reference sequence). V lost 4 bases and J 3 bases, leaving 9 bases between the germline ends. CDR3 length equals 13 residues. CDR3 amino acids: CASSSPFKETQYF. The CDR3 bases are TGTGCCAGCAGCTCCCCCTTTAAAGAGACCCAGTACTTC.

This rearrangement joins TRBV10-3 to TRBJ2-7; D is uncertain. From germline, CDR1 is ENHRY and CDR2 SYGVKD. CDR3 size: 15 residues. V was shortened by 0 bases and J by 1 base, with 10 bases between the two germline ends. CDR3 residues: CAISESVSPSYEQYF. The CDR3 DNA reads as TGTGCCATCAGTGAGTCGGTGAGCCCATCCTACGAGCAGTACTTC.

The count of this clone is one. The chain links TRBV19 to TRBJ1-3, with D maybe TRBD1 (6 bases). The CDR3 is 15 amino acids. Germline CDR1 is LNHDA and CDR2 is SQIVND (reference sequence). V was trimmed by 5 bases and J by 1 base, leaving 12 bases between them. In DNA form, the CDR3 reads TGTGCCAGTAGTCCCAATGGACAGTCTGGAAACACCATATATTTT. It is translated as CASSPNGQSGNTIYF.

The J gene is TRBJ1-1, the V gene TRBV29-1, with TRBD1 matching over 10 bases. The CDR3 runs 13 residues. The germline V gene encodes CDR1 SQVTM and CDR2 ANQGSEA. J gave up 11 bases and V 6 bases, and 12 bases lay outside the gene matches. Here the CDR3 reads CSVRTGGDLWAFF. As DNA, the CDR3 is TGCAGCGTGAGGACAGGGGGGGATCTCTGGGCTTTCTTT. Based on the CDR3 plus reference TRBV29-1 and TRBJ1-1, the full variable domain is SAVISQKPSRDICQRGTSLTIQCQVDSQVTMMFWYRQQPGQSLTLIATANQGSEATYESGFVIDKFPISRPNLTFSTLTVSNMSPEDSSIYLCSVRTGGDLWAFFGQGTRLTVV.

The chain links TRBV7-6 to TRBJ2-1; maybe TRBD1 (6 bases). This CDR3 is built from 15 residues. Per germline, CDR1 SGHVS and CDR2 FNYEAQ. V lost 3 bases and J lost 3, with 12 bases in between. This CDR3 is CASSLGQGNYNEQFF. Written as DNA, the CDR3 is TGTGCCAGCAGCTTGGGCCAGGGGAACTACAATGAGCAGTTCTTC.